This T cell receptor (beta chain) is from a study of shared clonotypes between healthy human individuals. For this clone: As yet, its antigen is unknown.

The donor population consisted of healthy HIV-negative adults with no recent acute infections or vaccinations. The donor cohort consisted entirely of Caucasian adults residing in Nashville, Tennessee. General study findings and limits: Read depth was anticipated to influence clonotype sharing among donors.

Each unsorted PBMC replicate got 300 ng genomic DNA, tens of thousands of genomes. Sequenced by immunoSEQ multiplex PCR; TCRdb stores in-frame clones only, minus some. The sample carries some 530,000 clones, approximately 80% recorded once. Per germline, CDR1 MDHEN and CDR2 SYDVKM. Unmatched junction bases numbered 6, after V lost 6 bases and J lost 4 bases. There are 14 residues in the CDR3. The chain links TRBV28 to TRBJ1-2, with TRBD1 matching 9 bases. The clonotype comes from a woman between 40 and 55 years old in good health. Some clones in this sample may be carry-over from other donors' samples. Sample: PBMCs. The CDR3 sequence is CASRIQGAPYGYTF. The CDR3 nucleotides read TGTGCCAGCAGGATACAGGGGGCGCCCTATGGCTACACCTTC.